These 15 T cell receptor beta chains share one sample of origin, sequenced in a study of blood T cell repertoires in COVID-19. The data were produced by immunoSEQ multiplex PCR, yet TCRdb's version contains in-frame clones alone and is incomplete. The sample consists of roughly 39,000 clones, 85% to 95% of them appearing once. The sample taken for sequencing was peripheral blood. Every receptor here comes from a human donor with active COVID-19. The donor label of this sample is uncertain.

The chain links TRBV27 to TRBJ2-7; no clear D. The CDR3 sequence is 11 residues long. V lost 3 bases and J lost 7, with 7 bases in between. CDR1 MNHEY and CDR2 SMNVEV come from the germline V gene (reference sequence). The CDR3 loop reads CASSFNREQYF. The CDR3 DNA sequence: TGTGCCAGCAGTTTTAACCGGGAGCAGTACTTC.

This sequence joins TRBV14 and TRBJ2-6, with a possible D match to TRBD1 (5 bases). The CDR3 loop spans 16 amino acids. V was cut by 3 bases and J by 2 bases, with 11 bases left in between. The germline V gene has CDR1 SGHDN and CDR2 FVKESK. The CDR3 DNA is TGTGCCAGCAGCCACACAAGGGGTGCTGGGGCCAACGTCCTGACTTTC. It yields the protein CASSHTRGAGANVLTF.

The gene calls are TRBV28 and TRBJ2-1, with 10 bases that match TRBD2. The germline V gene has CDR1 MDHEN and CDR2 SYDVKM. The junction had 17 bases not matched to a gene; V was cut back by 5 bases and J by 10 bases. There are 17 residues in the CDR3. CDR3 bases: TGTGCCAGCAGTAATCTAGCGGGAGCCCGGGGTCTGGAGGAGCAGTTCTTC. It translates to CASSNLAGARGLEEQFF.

The chain has TRBV19 and TRBJ2-6, with D possibly being TRBD2 (6 bases). Germline CDR1 reads LNHDA; CDR2 reads SQIVND (reference sequence). With 5 bases removed from V and 4 bases from J, the gap between germline ends came to 15 bases. The CDR3 has 16 residues. CDR3 sequence reads: CASSLPGGPGANVLTF. The CDR3, as DNA: TGTGCCAGTAGTCTACCCGGGGGTCCCGGGGCCAACGTCCTGACTTTC.

The genes are TRBV20-1 and TRBJ1-5; tentative D call: TRBD1 (6 bases). Germline CDR1 DFQATT, CDR2 SNEGSKA (reference sequence). Trimming pared 3 bases from V and 3 bases from J, leaving 12 bases between. The CDR3 is 14 amino acids. The CDR3, as DNA: TGCAGTGCTAGTCCTACAGGGAACAATCAGCCCCAGCATTTT. This sequence encodes CSASPTGNNQPQHF.

Here the CDR3 DNA reads TGCGCCAGCAGCCCACAGGGTTTGGGCTACACCTTC. It translates to CASSPQGLGYTF. V usage is TRBV5-1 and J usage is TRBJ1-2; a possible D gene is TRBD1 (6 bases). V was clipped by 4 bases and J by 8 bases, with 12 bases between them. CDR1 SGHRS and CDR2 YFSETQ come from the germline V gene. The CDR3 sequence is 12 residues long.

This chain links TRBV29-1 with TRBJ2-7; 7 bases align to TRBD2. V shed 6 bases, J shed 2 bases, and the junction held 13 bases outside the gene matches. Germline V lookup: CDR1 SQVTM, CDR2 ANQGSEA. This CDR3 region has 15 residues. CDR3 in DNA: TGCAGCGTGCTGGGGGGGACGACTTACACCTACGAGCAGTACTTC. Its translation is CSVLGGTTYTYEQYF.

This chain uses TRBV5-1 with TRBJ2-5, with 7 bases that match TRBD2. The CDR3 sequence is 14 residues long. The germline V gene has CDR1 SGHRS and CDR2 YFSETQ. With 7 bases clipped from V and 2 bases from J, the junction kept 8 bases outside the gene matches. The CDR3 DNA sequence: TGCGCCAGCGGCGCGGGGGTCAGGCAAGAGACCCAGTACTTC. Protein product: CASGAGVRQETQYF.

The rearrangement links TRBV11-3 to TRBJ2-1; D is unclear. V was cut by 0 bases and J by 4 bases, with 4 bases left in between. Germline V lookup: CDR1 SGHNT, CDR2 YENEEA. There are 13 residues in the CDR3. Written as DNA, the CDR3 is TGTGCCAGCAGCTTAGATGAGTACAATGAGCAGTTCTTC. Protein product: CASSLDEYNEQFF.

J is TRBJ2-5 and V is TRBV19; D might be TRBD2 (5 bases). The V end was cut by 4 bases, the J end by 5 bases, with 11 bases between. Germline assignment: CDR1 LNHDA and CDR2 SQIVND (reference sequence). The CDR3 has 13 amino acids. The CDR3 nucleotides are TGTGCCAGTAGTACTACCAGAGGGGAGACCCAGTACTTC. Protein: CASSTTRGETQYF.

The genes are TRBV13 and TRBJ2-4, with TRBD2 as a possible D gene (6 bases). In germline, CDR1 is PRHDT, CDR2 FYEKMQ (reference sequence). The CDR3 consists of 18 residues. Deletions cut 5 bases from V and 3 bases from J, with 23 bases between. DNA for the CDR3: TGTGCCAGCAGCCCCAAATCGTCGGCTAGCGAGGGCAAAAACATTCAGTACTTC. Translating it yields CASSPKSSASEGKNIQYF.

This chain connects TRBV9 to TRBJ1-4, with 10 bases fitting TRBD1. The ends lost 4 bases at V and 7 bases at J; junction bases unmatched: 7. Per germline, CDR1 SGDLS and CDR2 YYNGEE. The CDR3 length is 15 residues. In nucleotides, the CDR3 is TGTGCCAGCAGCCCAAGGGACAGGGGTGGTGAAAAACTGTTTTTT. It is translated as CASSPRDRGGEKLFF.

The chain combines TRBV6-5 with TRBJ1-3; the D is unclear. CDR3 length equals 16 residues. Trimming removed 0 bases from V and 4 bases from J, with 13 bases in between. CDR1 MNHEY and CDR2 SVGAGI come from the germline V gene. CDR3 nucleotides: TGTGCCAGCAGTTACTCGAGGCAGTTGAAGGGAAACACCATATATTTT. Amino acid sequence: CASSYSRQLKGNTIYF.

This clone showed up just once. The chain couples TRBV27 to TRBJ2-7, with D unresolved. Germline CDR1 reads MNHEY; CDR2 reads SMNVEV (reference sequence). Trimming left V 0 bases short and J 2 bases short, with 8 bases between. The length of the CDR3 is 14 residues. CDR3 bases: TGTGCCAGCAGTTTATCGAGCCCTACCTACGAGCAGTACTTC. Residues: CASSLSSPTYEQYF.

The chain uses TRBV5-1 and TRBJ1-2; 8 nucleotides line up with TRBD1. V gave up 3 bases and J gave up 3 bases; unmatched junction bases: 7. The CDR3 is 15 amino acids. Germline CDR1 is SGHRS and CDR2 is YFSETQ. This chain's CDR3 is CASSWTGQGDYGYTF. DNA for the CDR3: TGCGCCAGCAGCTGGACTGGACAGGGCGACTATGGCTACACCTTC. The full variable domain, completed using reference TRBV5-1 and TRBJ1-2, is KAGVTQTPRYLIKTRGQQVTLSCSPISGHRSVSWYQQTPGQGLQFLFEYFSETQRNKGNFPGRFSGRQFSNSRSEMNVSTLELGDSALYLCASSWTGQGDYGYTFGSGTRLTVV.